The T cell receptor (beta chain) under discussion was sequenced for a study of blood T cell repertoires in COVID-19. Across the whole study: Samples representing acute and convalescent COVID-19 were sourced from the United States, Italy and Spain. PBMCs, B-cell-depleted T cells, or T cells provided the cDNA or gDNA that made up the material.

Authors' data handling: Reference gene primer amplification in the assay estimated nucleated cell counts. Profiling relied on immunoSEQ multiplex PCR, and the TCRdb table lists in-frame clones only, not all of them. V and J calls plus clone size are reproduced from that table; the DNA served to infer D and trimming. The sample contains 100,000 to 150,000 clones, 84% of which appear only once. The TCR sequence derives from a woman aged 25 to 39 who had recovered from COVID-19. Sequenced input: peripheral blood.

The chain's CDR3 is CASSPTSGGSSYNEQFF. The CDR3 coding sequence is TGTGCCAGCTCACCAACTAGCGGGGGTTCTTCCTACAATGAGCAGTTCTTC. This chain links TRBV18 with TRBJ2-1; 11 nucleotides agree with TRBD2. Germline V lookup: CDR1 KGHSH, CDR2 LQKENI. The V segment lost 2 bases and the J segment 1 base; nucleotides outside the gene matches: 4. CDR3 size: 17 residues.